Listed here are 10 T cell receptor beta chains from one sample, sequenced in a study of blood T cell repertoires in COVID-19 (TCRdb year 2020). The library came from the immunoSEQ multiplex PCR assay. The clones in this table, taken by TCRdb from immuneACCESS, are in-frame only. Not every clone is retained; where verified, under half of the shortfall comes from an unresolved V gene, and the cause of the rest is unknown. The table for this sample lists about 190,000 clones; more than 70% of them were counted only once. The ten largest account for 5% to 8% of the sample. Sequenced input: peripheral blood. Every receptor here comes from a woman in her thirties or forties who had recovered from COVID-19.

V usage is TRBV27 and J usage is TRBJ2-7; D is perhaps TRBD2 (6 bases). CDR1 is MNHEY, CDR2 SMNVEV, per germline (reference sequence). The CDR3 sequence is 13 residues long. V was shortened by 2 bases and J by 7 bases, with 12 bases between the two germline ends. The CDR3 DNA reads as TGTGCCAGCAGTTTAGGAGGGGCGAGGGAGCAGTACTTC. Its translation is CASSLGGAREQYF.

The chain combines TRBV6-5 with TRBJ2-1, with TRBD1 matching 9 bases. The CDR3 totals 16 residues. Germline CDR1 reads MNHEY; CDR2 reads SVGAGI. Trimming at V came to 0 bases and at J to 6 bases, leaving 6 bases not matched to a gene. The DNA for the CDR3 is TGTGCCAGCAGTTACTCAACGGGACAGGGTATCAATGAGCAGTTCTTC. It translates to CASSYSTGQGINEQFF.

The V gene is TRBV5-1, the J gene TRBJ2-1, with 7 bases matching TRBD2. Germline values: CDR1 SGHRS, CDR2 YFSETQ. Trimming at V came to 0 bases and at J to 7 bases, leaving 4 bases not matched to a gene. The CDR3 sequence is 14 residues long. The CDR3 region is CASSLVLAENEQFF. DNA of the CDR3: TGCGCCAGCAGCTTGGTCCTAGCGGAAAATGAGCAGTTCTTC.

J is TRBJ2-2 and V is TRBV30; the D is unclear. This CDR3 contains 11 residues. V was cut by 3 bases and J by 7 bases, with 6 bases left in between. Per the germline V gene, CDR1 is GTSNPN and CDR2 is SVGIG (reference sequence). The CDR3 DNA reads as TGTGCCTGGAGCCCTTTCGGGGAGCTGTTTTTT. This sequence encodes CAWSPFGELFF.

The V call is TRBV27, the J call TRBJ2-1; 15 positions match TRBD2. The CDR3 length is 17 residues. Trimming at V came to 3 bases and at J to 7 bases, leaving 7 bases not matched to a gene. From germline, CDR1 is MNHEY and CDR2 SMNVEV (reference sequence). CDR3 sequence (DNA): TGTGCCAGCAGTTTTACCGGACTAGCGGGAGGGGGAAATGAGCAGTTCTTC. The encoded protein is CASSFTGLAGGGNEQFF.

This chain connects TRBV5-1 to TRBJ2-5, with TRBD2 identical over 12 bases. Germline assignment: CDR1 SGHRS and CDR2 YFSETQ. The CDR3 totals 15 residues. V was pared by 4 bases and J by 5 bases, with 6 bases of the junction left unmatched. CDR3 nucleotides: TGCGCCAGCAGCGCCGGACTAGCGGGATGGGAGACCCAGTACTTC. It specifies CASSAGLAGWETQYF.

V and J are TRBV28 and TRBJ1-5; D ambiguous. The V end lost 7 bases, the J end lost 5 bases, and 21 bases lay between the germline ends. There are 16 residues in the CDR3. Germline V gene data show CDR1 as MDHEN and CDR2 as SYDVKM. CDR3 region: CASKSFDQAQHQPQHF. The CDR3 DNA reads TGTGCCAGCAAGTCGTTCGATCAGGCCCAACATCAGCCCCAGCATTTT.

This chain uses TRBV7-8 with TRBJ1-1; 9 bases match TRBD1. Germline loops: CDR1 SGHVS, CDR2 FQNEAQ. The CDR3 runs to 16 residues. Trimming removed 1 base from V and 0 bases from J; junction bases left unmatched: 3. CDR3 protein: CASSLDRGLVNTEAFF. CDR3 sequence (DNA): TGTGCCAGCAGCTTAGACAGGGGGCTCGTGAACACTGAAGCTTTCTTT. The full variable domain, its missing parts supplied by reference TRBV7-8 and TRBJ1-1, is GAGVSQSPRYKVAKRGQDVALRCDPISGHVSLFWYQQALGQGPEFLTYFQNEAQLDKSGLPSDRFFAERPEGSVSTLKIQRTQQEDSAVYLCASSLDRGLVNTEAFFGQGTRLTVV.

This chain joins TRBV7-9 and TRBJ2-1; D is perhaps TRBD2 (7 bases). The CDR3 totals 14 residues. V was shortened by 6 bases and J by 5 bases, with 14 bases between the two germline ends. From germline, CDR1 is SEHNR and CDR2 FQNEAQ (reference sequence). The CDR3 DNA follows: TGTGCCAGCAGGCTGGGGGGGCCTAACAATGAGCAGTTCTTC. Translation: CASRLGGPNNEQFF.

CDR3 sequence (DNA): TGCGCCAGCAGCTCAGGAGACAGGGGCGTTGAAGCTTTCTTT. Protein: CASSSGDRGVEAFF. The genes are TRBV4-1 and TRBJ1-1, with 8 bases fitting TRBD1. The CDR3 is made up of 14 amino acids. Germline CDR1 is MGHRA and CDR2 is YSYEKL. The ends lost 5 bases at V and 7 bases at J; junction bases unmatched: 9.